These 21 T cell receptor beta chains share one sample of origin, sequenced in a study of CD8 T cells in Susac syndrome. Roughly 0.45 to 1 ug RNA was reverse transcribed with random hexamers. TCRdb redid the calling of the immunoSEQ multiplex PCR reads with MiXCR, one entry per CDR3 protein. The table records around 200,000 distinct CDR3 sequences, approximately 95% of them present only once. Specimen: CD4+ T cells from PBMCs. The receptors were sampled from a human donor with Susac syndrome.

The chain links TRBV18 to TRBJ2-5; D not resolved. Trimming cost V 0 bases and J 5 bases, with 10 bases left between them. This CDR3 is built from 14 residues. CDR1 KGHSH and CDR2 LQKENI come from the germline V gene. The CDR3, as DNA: TGTGCCAGCTCACCACCGAGCCCTCCCGAGACCCAGTACTTC. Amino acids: CASSPPSPPETQYF.

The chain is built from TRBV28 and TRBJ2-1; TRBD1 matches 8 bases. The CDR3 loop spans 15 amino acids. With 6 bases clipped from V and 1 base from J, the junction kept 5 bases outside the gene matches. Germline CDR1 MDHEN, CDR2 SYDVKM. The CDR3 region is CASRRQGASYNEQFF. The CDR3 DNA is TGTGCCAGCAGACGTCAGGGGGCATCCTACAATGAGCAGTTCTTC.

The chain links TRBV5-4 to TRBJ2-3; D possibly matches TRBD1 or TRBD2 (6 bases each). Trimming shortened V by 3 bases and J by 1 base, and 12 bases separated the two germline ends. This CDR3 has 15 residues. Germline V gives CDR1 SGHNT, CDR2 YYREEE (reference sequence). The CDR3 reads CASSSRGARTDTQYF. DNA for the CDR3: TGTGCCAGCAGCTCGAGGGGGGCCCGCACAGATACGCAGTATTTT.

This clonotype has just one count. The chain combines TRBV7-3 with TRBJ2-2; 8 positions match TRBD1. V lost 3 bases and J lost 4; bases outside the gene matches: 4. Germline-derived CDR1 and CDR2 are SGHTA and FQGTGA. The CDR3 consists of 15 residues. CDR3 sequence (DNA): TGTGCCAGCAGCTTGGACAGGGTGGGCACCGGGGAGCTGTTTTTT. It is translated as CASSLDRVGTGELFF.

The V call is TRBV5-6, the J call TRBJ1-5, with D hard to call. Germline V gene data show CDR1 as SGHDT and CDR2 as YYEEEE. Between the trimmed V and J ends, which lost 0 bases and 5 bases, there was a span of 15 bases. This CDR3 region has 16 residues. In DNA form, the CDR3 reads TGTGCCAGCAGCTTGGACGGAGTTATGGCAGATCAGCCCCAGCATTTT. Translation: CASSLDGVMADQPQHF. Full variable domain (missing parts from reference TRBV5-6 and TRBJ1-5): DAGVTQSPTHLIKTRGQQVTLRCSPKSGHDTVSWYQQALGQGPQFIFQYYEEEERQRGNFPDRFSGHQFPNYSSELNVNALLLGDSALYLCASSLDGVMADQPQHFGDGTRLSIL.

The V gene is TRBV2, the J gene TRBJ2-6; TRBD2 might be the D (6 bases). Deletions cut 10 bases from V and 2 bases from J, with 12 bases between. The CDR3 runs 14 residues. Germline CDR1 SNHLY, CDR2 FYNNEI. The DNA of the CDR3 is TGTGCCATCAGACGGGAGACTGGGGCCAACGTCCTGACTTTC. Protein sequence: CAIRRETGANVLTF.

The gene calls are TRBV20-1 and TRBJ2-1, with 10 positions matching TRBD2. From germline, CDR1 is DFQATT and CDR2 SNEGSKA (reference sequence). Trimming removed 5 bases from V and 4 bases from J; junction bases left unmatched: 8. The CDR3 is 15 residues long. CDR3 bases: TGCAGTGCTCAAATCGAGCGGGGGGGATACAATGAGCAGTTCTTC. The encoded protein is CSAQIERGGYNEQFF.

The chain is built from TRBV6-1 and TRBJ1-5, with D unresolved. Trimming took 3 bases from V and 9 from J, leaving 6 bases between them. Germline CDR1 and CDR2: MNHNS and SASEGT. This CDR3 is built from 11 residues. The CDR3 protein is CASSDLTPQHF. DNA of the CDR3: TGTGCCAGCAGTGATTTGACGCCCCAGCATTTT.

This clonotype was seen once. CDR3 nucleotides: TGTGCCAGCAGTTATTCGGGGGCGGGGGAGACCCAGTACTTC. It translates to CASSYSGAGETQYF. The chain has TRBV27 and TRBJ2-5, with D perhaps given as TRBD1 or TRBD2 (6 bases each). The CDR3 is made up of 14 amino acids. Germline V gives CDR1 MNHEY, CDR2 SMNVEV (reference sequence). V dropped 4 bases and J dropped 5 bases, with 14 bases sitting between them.

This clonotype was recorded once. CDR3 sequence: CASSPREPDRTDTQYF. CDR3 DNA: TGTGCCAGCAGCCCCCGAGAACCCGACCGCACAGATACGCAGTATTTT. The chain employs TRBV7-8 and TRBJ2-3; unclear D gene. Germline loops: CDR1 SGHVS, CDR2 FQNEAQ. The germline V and J ends were trimmed by 5 bases and 1 base, with 16 bases remaining between them. This CDR3 contains 16 residues.

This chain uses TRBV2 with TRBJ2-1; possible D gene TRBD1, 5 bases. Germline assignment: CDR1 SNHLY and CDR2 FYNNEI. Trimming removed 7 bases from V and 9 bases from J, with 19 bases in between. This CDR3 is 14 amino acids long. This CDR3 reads CASIFRQSSSEQFF. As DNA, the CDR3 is TGTGCCAGCATATTTAGACAGAGCAGCAGTGAGCAGTTCTTC. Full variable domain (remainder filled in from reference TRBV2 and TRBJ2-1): EPEVTQTPSHQVTQMGQEVILRCVPISNHLYFYWYRQILGQKVEFLVSFYNNEISEKSEIFDDQFSVERPDGSNFTLKIRSTKLEDSAMYFCASIFRQSSSEQFFGPGTRLTVL.

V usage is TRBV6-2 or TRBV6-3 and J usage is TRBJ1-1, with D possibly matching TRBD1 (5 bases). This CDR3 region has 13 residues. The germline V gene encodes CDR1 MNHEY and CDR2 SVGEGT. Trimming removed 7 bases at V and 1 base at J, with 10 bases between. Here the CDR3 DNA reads TGTGCCAGCACAAGTACAGGGAACACTGAAGCTTTCTTT. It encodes CASTSTGNTEAFF.

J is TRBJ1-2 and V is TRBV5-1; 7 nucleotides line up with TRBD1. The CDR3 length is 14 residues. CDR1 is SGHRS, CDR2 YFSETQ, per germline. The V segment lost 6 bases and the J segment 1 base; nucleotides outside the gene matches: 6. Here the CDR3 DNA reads TGCGCCAGCACCTGGGGACAGAGTAACTATGGCTACACCTTC. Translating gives CASTWGQSNYGYTF.

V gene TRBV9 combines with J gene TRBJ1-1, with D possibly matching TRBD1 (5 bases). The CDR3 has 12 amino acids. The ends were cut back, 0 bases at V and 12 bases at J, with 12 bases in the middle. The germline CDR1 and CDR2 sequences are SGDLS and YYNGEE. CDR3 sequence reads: CASSVVGGNPFF. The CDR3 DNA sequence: TGTGCCAGCAGCGTAGTGGGGGGTAATCCTTTCTTT.

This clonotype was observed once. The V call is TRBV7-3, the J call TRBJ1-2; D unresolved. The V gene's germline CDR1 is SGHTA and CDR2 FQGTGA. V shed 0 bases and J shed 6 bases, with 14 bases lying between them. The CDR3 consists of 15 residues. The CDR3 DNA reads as TGTGCCAGCAGCTTAACAGGGCAGAGGAGGGATGGCTACACCTTC. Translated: CASSLTGQRRDGYTF.

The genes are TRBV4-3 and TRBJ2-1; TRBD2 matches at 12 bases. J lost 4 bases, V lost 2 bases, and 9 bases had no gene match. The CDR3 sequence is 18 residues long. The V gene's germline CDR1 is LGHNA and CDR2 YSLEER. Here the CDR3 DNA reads TGCGCCAGCAGCCAACTCGGCGCCGGGACTAGCGGGTACAATGAGCAGTTCTTC. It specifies CASSQLGAGTSGYNEQFF.

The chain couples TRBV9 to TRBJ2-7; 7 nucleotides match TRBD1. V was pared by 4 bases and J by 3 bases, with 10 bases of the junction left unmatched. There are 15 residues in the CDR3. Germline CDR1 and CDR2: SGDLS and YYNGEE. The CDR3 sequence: CASSPQTGMVYEQYF. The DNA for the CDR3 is TGTGCCAGCAGCCCTCAGACAGGGATGGTCTACGAGCAGTACTTC.

The CDR3: CASSPGQNNQPQHF. The CDR3 DNA reads as TGTGCCAGCAGCCCGGGACAGAACAATCAGCCCCAGCATTTT. The chain links TRBV12-3 or TRBV12-4 to TRBJ1-5, with 7 bases matching TRBD1. CDR3 length: 14 residues. V dropped 6 bases and J dropped 3; count of bases not matched to a gene: 5.

CDR3 residues: CASSDGSGGAWNEQFF. The DNA for the CDR3 is TGTGCCAGCAGTGACGGGAGCGGGGGGGCTTGGAATGAGCAGTTCTTC. The V gene is TRBV6-4, the J gene TRBJ2-1, with 10 bases lining up with TRBD2. The germline V gene has CDR1 MRHNA and CDR2 SNTAGT. V dropped 2 bases and J dropped 7; count of bases not matched to a gene: 8. The CDR3 loop spans 16 amino acids.

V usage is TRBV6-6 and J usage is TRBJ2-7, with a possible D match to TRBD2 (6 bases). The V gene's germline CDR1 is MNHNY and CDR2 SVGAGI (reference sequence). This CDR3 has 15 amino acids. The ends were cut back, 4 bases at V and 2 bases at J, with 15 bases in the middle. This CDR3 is CASSSPGLTPYEQYF. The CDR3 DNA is TGTGCCAGCAGTTCCCCGGGACTCACACCCTACGAGCAGTACTTC.

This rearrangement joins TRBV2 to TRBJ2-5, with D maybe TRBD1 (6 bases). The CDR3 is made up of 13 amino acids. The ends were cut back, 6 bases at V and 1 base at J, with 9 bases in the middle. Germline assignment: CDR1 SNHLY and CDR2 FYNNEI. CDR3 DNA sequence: TGTGCCAGCAGAAACAGGGTCCAAGAGACCCAGTACTTC. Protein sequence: CASRNRVQETQYF.